A selection of T cell receptor beta chains follows, all from one sample in a study of blood T cells in healthy people across ages. One entry per CDR3 protein results from TCRdb running MiXCR on the 5' RACE reads. The sample comprises 1.2 million to 1.5 million distinct CDR3 sequences, approximately 59% of which are singletons, and over 5.5% rests with the top ten. Material for sequencing was blood. These receptors all come from a man aged 18 to 30 in good health. Both conserved end residues are part of each CDR3. D genes are given only for firm matches. Only part of the rows carry a size: once, few, many, or a class if the clone is expanded.

size	D	V	J	DNA	CDR3
few	TRBD2	TRBV20-1	TRBJ2-7	TGCAGTGCTAGAGACGAGCGGGGGGGTAACGAGCAGTACTTC	CSARDERGGNEQYF
.	TRBD1	TRBV12-3/TRBV12-4	TRBJ1-1	TGTGCCAGCAGCATGACAGGGATCGACACTGAAGCTTTCTTT	CASSMTGIDTEAFF
.	.	TRBV21-1	TRBJ2-7	TGTGCCAGCAGTAAAGGTCCGATTAGCCAGTCCGAGCAGTACTTC	CASSKGPISQSEQYF
.	TRBD1	TRBV6-2/TRBV6-3	TRBJ1-2	TGTGCCGGACAGGGACAGAACTATGGCTACACCTTC	CAGQGQNYGYTF
.	.	TRBV27	TRBJ1-4	TGTGCCAGCAGTTTTACGGGGACTGAAAAACTGTTTTTT	CASSFTGTEKLFF
.	TRBD2	TRBV29-1	TRBJ2-7	TGCAGCGTCTACCTCTTGGGAGGGCCCGAGCAGTACTTC	CSVYLLGGPEQYF
.	.	TRBV12-3/TRBV12-4	TRBJ2-4	TGTGCCAGCACCTCGGACCGTTCGGTCATTCAGTACTTC	CASTSDRSVIQYF
.	.	TRBV14	TRBJ2-1	TGTGCCAGCAGCCAAGATTCCGGGACATATCATGAGCAGTTCTTC	CASSQDSGTYHEQFF
.	.	TRBV15	TRBJ1-2	TGTGCCACCAGCAGACGCGGGGCAGGGGCAGGTGGCTACACCTTC	CATSRRGAGAGGYTF
.	TRBD1	TRBV7-9	TRBJ2-5	TGTGCCAGCAGCTTAGGACTGCAGGGGGTCGGTGAGACCCAGTACTTC	CASSLGLQGVGETQYF
.	TRBD1	TRBV4-3	TRBJ2-6	TGCGCCAGCAGCCAAGATCCGACAGGGGGCTCTGGGGCCAACGTCCTGACTTTC	CASSQDPTGGSGANVLTF
.	.	TRBV20-1	TRBJ2-6	TGCAGTGCTAGAGATGTGGAGGGGAGCTCTGGGGCCAACGTCCTGACTTTC	CSARDVEGSSGANVLTF
.	TRBD1	TRBV5-5	TRBJ2-7	TGTGCCAGCAGCTTAGAGGGAACAGGGGCCGGGATATACGAGCAGTACTTC	CASSLEGTGAGIYEQYF
.	.	TRBV28	TRBJ1-1	TGTGCCAGCAGTTTCGGATCTGGCAGGGTCTTTGTTGGGAACACTGAAGCTTTCTTT	CASSFGSGRVFVGNTEAFF
once	.	TRBV5-1	TRBJ2-3	TGCGCCAGCAGTGTGGGGTCGCCTAGCACAGATACGCAGTATTTT	CASSVGSPSTDTQYF
.	.	TRBV12-3/TRBV12-4	TRBJ2-1	TGTGCCGGCAGTTTCCTAGCCGGGGGCTCCTACAATGAGCAGTTCTTC	CAGSFLAGGSYNEQFF
.	.	TRBV4-1	TRBJ2-5	TGCGCCAGCAGCCAAGAAGGGATCACGCAAGAGACCCAGTACTTC	CASSQEGITQETQYF
.	.	TRBV4-1	TRBJ2-7	TGCGCCAGCAGCCAAGATCCAGCGGAGAGGTACGAGCAGTACTTC	CASSQDPAERYEQYF
.	.	TRBV20-1	TRBJ1-2	TGCAGTGCTAGACCACGACAGCGGGATGGCTACACCTTC	CSARPRQRDGYTF
.	.	TRBV10-3	TRBJ1-2	TGTGCCATCAGGCCAGGGGACCGATATGGCTACACCTTC	CAIRPGDRYGYTF
.	.	TRBV25-1	TRBJ2-3	TGTGCCAGCAGTATCGACAGGTCCCCAGATACGCAGTATTTT	CASSIDRSPDTQYF
.	TRBD1	TRBV6-1	TRBJ2-1	TGTGCCAGCAGTGCCCTGACAGGGGGCCAGGATGAGCAGTTCTTC	CASSALTGGQDEQFF
.	TRBD1	TRBV7-9	TRBJ2-6	TGTGCCAGCAGCAAAAGGACAGGTCAAGGGGCCAACGTCCTGACTTTC	CASSKRTGQGANVLTF
few	.	TRBV6-1	TRBJ1-5	TGTGCCACAAGCAGTTCAGGGAGTGATCAGCCCCAGCATTTT	CATSSSGSDQPQHF
few	.	TRBV29-1	TRBJ2-3	TGCAGCGTTGAGGTCAGGGGTTTCACAGATACGCAGTATTTT	CSVEVRGFTDTQYF
.	TRBD1	TRBV2	TRBJ2-5	TGTGCCCGTCAACAGGGGAGCCAAGAGACCCAGTACTTC	CARQQGSQETQYF
.	TRBD1	TRBV12-3/TRBV12-4	TRBJ1-1	TGTGCCAGCACTCAGACAGGGGATACTGAAGCTTTCTTT	CASTQTGDTEAFF
.	.	TRBV6-5	TRBJ2-4	TGTGCCAGCAGGCGGCGAGAGACAGTAGCCAAAAACATTCAGTACTTC	CASRRRETVAKNIQYF
.	TRBD1	TRBV7-9	TRBJ1-1	TGTGCCAGCAGCTCGGGGACAGGAATCGTGAACACTGAAGCTTTCTTT	CASSSGTGIVNTEAFF
.	TRBD1	TRBV28	TRBJ2-7	TGTGCCAGCAAAAGACAGGGGGTATGGTACGAGCAGTACTTC	CASKRQGVWYEQYF
few	TRBD2	TRBV27	TRBJ2-7	TGTGCCAGCAGTTCGCACAGCGGGAGCTATTTCTACGAGCAGTACTTC	CASSSHSGSYFYEQYF